These T cell receptor beta chains were read from a single sample in a study of blood T cell repertoires in COVID-19. Assay used: immunoSEQ multiplex PCR; TCRdb lists only in-frame clones, some missing. The data hold fewer than 300,000 clones, with approximately 87% observed a single time. The source material was peripheral blood. These receptor sequences come from a woman aged 30 to 39 with COVID-19, enrolled during active disease. The CDR3 runs from the conserved cysteine through the conserved F or W. The order of the fields is D gene, clone size, J gene, V gene, CDR3 DNA, CDR3 protein. A D gene is named only where the DNA matches it firmly. Part of the rows lack a size; the others show once, few, many or a class for expanded clones.

>-|-|TRBJ1-5|TRBV2
TGTGCCAGCACTCTCACAGGGAATCAGCCCCAGCATTTT
CASTLTGNQPQHF
>TRBD1|-|TRBJ2-1|TRBV7-9
TGTGCCAGCAGCTCGACAGGGGTCGAGCAGTTCTTC
CASSSTGVEQFF
>TRBD1|-|TRBJ2-7|TRBV5-1
TGCGCCAGCAGCTCGACAGGGGGAAACTCCTACGAGCAGTACTTC
CASSSTGGNSYEQYF
>-|-|TRBJ2-1|TRBV5-5
TGTGCCAGCAGCCTAGGGGTCTACAATGAGCAGTTCTTC
CASSLGVYNEQFF
>TRBD2|-|TRBJ2-1|TRBV15
TGTGCCACCAGCACCGGGGGGGCAGGAAATGAGCAGTTCTTC
CATSTGGAGNEQFF
>-|-|TRBJ2-3|TRBV3-1/TRBV3-2
TGTGCCAGCAGCCCATCGGGGGACACAGATACGCAGTATTTT
CASSPSGDTDTQYF
>TRBD2|once|TRBJ2-5|TRBV5-4
TGTGCCAGCAGCTTGGGGGCCGCCGGGTTCGCGGGGGGAAAGACCCAGTACTTC
CASSLGAAGFAGGKTQYF
>-|-|TRBJ2-7|TRBV13
TGTGCCAGCAGCTCAGGCACAGGGATCTACGAGCAGTACTTC
CASSSGTGIYEQYF
>-|few|TRBJ2-7|TRBV28
TGTGCCAGCAGTTTGGCGGGGAGGAAGAGCTCCTACGAGCAGTACTTC
CASSLAGRKSSYEQYF
>-|once|TRBJ1-5|TRBV18
TGTGCCAGCTCACCACAGAAGGGGAATCAGCCCCAGCATTTT
CASSPQKGNQPQHF
>TRBD1|once|TRBJ2-3|TRBV6-1
TGTGCCAGCAGTGAATTCGGGACAGCCACAGATACGCAGTATTTT
CASSEFGTATDTQYF
>-|-|TRBJ1-1|TRBV4-1
TGCGCCAGCAGCCCCAGTGTTCTAGAGAACACTGAAGCTTTCTTT
CASSPSVLENTEAFF
>TRBD1|-|TRBJ1-2|TRBV27
TGTGCCAGCAAGGGACAGGGGCGATATGGCTACACCTTC
CASKGQGRYGYTF
>-|few|TRBJ2-3|TRBV5-4
TGTGCCAGCAGCTTGACAGCTACGTCGGATACGCAGTATTTT
CASSLTATSDTQYF
>TRBD1|-|TRBJ1-6|TRBV5-6
TGTGCCAGCAGCAAGGGACAGACATATAATTCACCCCTCCACTTT
CASSKGQTYNSPLHF
>TRBD1|-|TRBJ2-5|TRBV11-2
TGTGCCAGCAGCTATTCAGGGGGCCGGGAGACCCAGTACTTC
CASSYSGGRETQYF
>-|-|TRBJ2-1|TRBV18
TGTGCCAGCTCACCGGCTGCAGGGCCAGACAATGAGCAGTTCTTC
CASSPAAGPDNEQFF
>-|-|TRBJ2-3|TRBV20-1
TGTGGCGGGGGCCCCACAGATACGCAGTATTTT
CGGGPTDTQYF
>-|-|TRBJ1-1|TRBV3-1/TRBV3-2
TGTGCCAGCAGCTTAACGGGGAACACTGAAGCTTTCTTT
CASSLTGNTEAFF
>-|-|TRBJ1-1|TRBV20-1
TGCAGTGCTAGTCGGGGAAACACTGAAGCTTTCTTT
CSASRGNTEAFF
>TRBD1|-|TRBJ1-3|TRBV2
TGTGCCAGCAGTCAACAGGGGTTTACCGGAGACACCATATATTTT
CASSQQGFTGDTIYF
>-|-|TRBJ2-7|TRBV4-2
TGTGCCAGCAGCCCCCGGGTCAGCCCCTACGAGCAGTACTTC
CASSPRVSPYEQYF
>-|-|TRBJ1-5|TRBV2
TGTGCCAGCAGTGAAAAGAGGGACACACTCGCTCGGCCCCAGCATTTT
CASSEKRDTLARPQHF
>TRBD2|once|TRBJ2-5|TRBV5-5
TGTGCCAGCAGCCCCATTAGCGGGGGCGAGACCCAGTACTTC
CASSPISGGETQYF